The rows below give T cell receptor beta chains drawn from one sample of a study of blood T cell repertoires in COVID-19. The repertoire was sequenced with immunoSEQ multiplex PCR; TCRdb's copy has only in-frame clones and lacks some. The sample includes about 50,000 clones, approximately 90% of them seen just once. Sequencing input: peripheral blood. All receptors come from a man between 40 and 49 years old with active COVID-19. The CDR3 runs from the conserved cysteine through the conserved F or W. The order of the fields is clone size, V gene, J gene, D gene, CDR3 protein, CDR3 DNA. A D gene is named only where the DNA matches it firmly. Clone size appears in some rows only: once, few, many, or a class for an expanded clone.

size: -; V: TRBV28; J: TRBJ2-1; D: TRBD2; CDR3: CASSLGLAGDNEQFF; DNA: TGTGCCAGCAGCTTGGGACTAGCGGGGGACAATGAGCAGTTCTTC
size: -; V: TRBV30; J: TRBJ1-2; D: -; CDR3: CAWVGESHYGYTF; DNA: TGTGCCTGGGTAGGGGAAAGCCACTATGGCTACACCTTC
size: -; V: TRBV7-3; J: TRBJ2-1; D: TRBD2; CDR3: CASSRTSGRPNEQFF; DNA: TGTGCCAGCAGCAGAACTAGCGGGAGGCCGAATGAGCAGTTCTTC
size: -; V: TRBV2; J: TRBJ2-3; D: -; CDR3: CARSRGQGTDTQYF; DNA: TGTGCCCGCAGCAGGGGTCAGGGAACAGATACGCAGTATTTT
size: -; V: TRBV28; J: TRBJ2-7; D: TRBD2; CDR3: CASSSPQLWGLASYEQYF; DNA: TGTGCCAGCAGTTCGCCCCAACTCTGGGGACTAGCGAGCTACGAGCAGTACTTC
size: -; V: TRBV6-1; J: TRBJ2-1; D: -; CDR3: CASSEPPAHEQFF; DNA: TGTGCCAGCAGTGAACCTCCCGCGCATGAGCAGTTCTTC
size: -; V: TRBV24-1; J: TRBJ2-3; D: -; CDR3: CATSDLGGTASTDTQYF; DNA: TGTGCCACCAGTGATTTGGGAGGGACGGCTAGCACAGATACGCAGTATTTT
size: -; V: TRBV3-1/TRBV3-2; J: TRBJ2-3; D: -; CDR3: CASSRSPGTLTDTQYF; DNA: TGTGCCAGCAGCCGTTCCCCGGGGACACTCACAGATACGCAGTATTTT
size: -; V: TRBV9; J: TRBJ2-3; D: TRBD2; CDR3: CASSARLAGEIDTQYF; DNA: TGTGCCAGCAGCGCCCGACTAGCGGGAGAGATAGATACGCAGTATTTT
size: -; V: TRBV6-5; J: TRBJ2-2; D: -; CDR3: CASSYDAGTGELFF; DNA: TGTGCCAGCAGTTACGACGCCGGGACCGGGGAGCTGTTTTTT
size: -; V: TRBV6-5; J: TRBJ1-6; D: -; CDR3: CASSYSTGFRDSPLHF; DNA: TGTGCCAGCAGTTACTCGACTGGGTTTCGGGATTCACCCCTCCACTTT
size: -; V: TRBV24-1; J: TRBJ1-2; D: TRBD1; CDR3: CATSDPGGNYGYTF; DNA: TGTGCCACCAGTGACCCAGGGGGGAACTATGGCTACACCTTC
size: -; V: TRBV19; J: TRBJ2-7; D: TRBD2; CDR3: CASSLAGGRYYEQYF; DNA: TGTGCCAGTAGTTTAGCGGGAGGCCGTTATTACGAGCAGTACTTC
size: -; V: TRBV7-3; J: TRBJ1-1; D: TRBD1; CDR3: CASSRGQGEAFF; DNA: TGTGCCAGCAGCCGCGGACAGGGGGAGGCTTTCTTT
size: -; V: TRBV10-3; J: TRBJ1-6; D: TRBD1; CDR3: CAIRGQVSYNSPLHF; DNA: TGTGCCATCAGAGGACAGGTTTCTTATAATTCACCCCTCCACTTT
size: -; V: TRBV18; J: TRBJ2-7; D: TRBD1; CDR3: CASSLGQSTYEQYF; DNA: TGTGCCAGCTCGCTGGGACAGAGCACCTACGAGCAGTACTTC
size: -; V: TRBV11-3; J: TRBJ2-1; D: -; CDR3: CASSLDTPTGLRNEQFF; DNA: TGTGCCAGCAGCTTAGATACCCCCACAGGCTTGAGGAATGAGCAGTTCTTC
size: -; V: TRBV6-5; J: TRBJ1-3; D: TRBD1; CDR3: CASSYYRGGNTIYF; DNA: TGTGCCAGCAGTTACTACAGGGGTGGAAACACCATATATTTT
size: -; V: TRBV5-1; J: TRBJ2-2; D: TRBD2; CDR3: CASSLGLAGGVTGELFF; DNA: TGCGCCAGCAGCTTGGGACTAGCGGGAGGGGTTACCGGGGAGCTGTTTTTT
size: once; V: TRBV6-5; J: TRBJ2-1; D: -; CDR3: CASSWRGGEQFF; DNA: TGTGCCAGCAGTTGGAGGGGCGGTGAGCAGTTCTTC
size: -; V: TRBV19; J: TRBJ2-7; D: TRBD2; CDR3: CASSIGSGSSYEQYF; DNA: TGTGCCAGTAGTATAGGGAGCGGGAGCTCCTACGAGCAGTACTTC
size: -; V: TRBV11-3; J: TRBJ2-5; D: -; CDR3: CASSLNFRETQYF; DNA: TGTGCCAGCAGCTTAAATTTCAGGGAGACCCAGTACTTC
size: -; V: TRBV29-1; J: TRBJ1-5; D: -; CDR3: CSASTGLNQPQHF; DNA: TGCAGCGCCTCTACAGGGCTCAATCAGCCCCAGCATTTT
size: -; V: TRBV5-1; J: TRBJ1-2; D: TRBD1; CDR3: CASSPGQGPGYTF; DNA: TGCGCCAGCAGCCCGGGACAGGGGCCTGGCTACACCTTC
size: -; V: TRBV11-2; J: TRBJ2-7; D: TRBD1; CDR3: CASSQGTGPYEQYF; DNA: TGTGCCAGCAGCCAAGGGACAGGGCCTTACGAGCAGTACTTC
size: once; V: TRBV4-2; J: TRBJ2-7; D: TRBD2; CDR3: CASSLSGESSYEQYF; DNA: TGTGCCAGCAGCCTTAGCGGGGAGAGCTCCTACGAGCAGTACTTC
size: once; V: TRBV2; J: TRBJ2-7; D: -; CDR3: CASIYNYEQYF; DNA: TGTGCCAGCATCTATAACTACGAGCAGTACTTC
size: -; V: TRBV7-8; J: TRBJ2-3; D: -; CDR3: CASREGPATDTQYF; DNA: TGTGCCAGCAGGGAGGGCCCCGCGACAGATACGCAGTATTTT
size: -; V: TRBV4-2; J: TRBJ1-5; D: TRBD1; CDR3: CASSQGGQFNQPQHF; DNA: TGTGCCAGCAGCCAAGGGGGACAGTTCAATCAGCCCCAGCATTTT